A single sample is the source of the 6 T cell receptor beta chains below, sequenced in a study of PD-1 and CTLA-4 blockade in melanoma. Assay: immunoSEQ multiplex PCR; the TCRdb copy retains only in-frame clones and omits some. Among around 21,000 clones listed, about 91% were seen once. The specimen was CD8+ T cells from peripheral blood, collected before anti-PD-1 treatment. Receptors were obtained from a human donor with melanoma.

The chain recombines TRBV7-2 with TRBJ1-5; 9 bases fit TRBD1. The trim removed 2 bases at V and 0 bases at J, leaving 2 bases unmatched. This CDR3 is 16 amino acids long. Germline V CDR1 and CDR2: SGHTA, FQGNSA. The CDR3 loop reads CASSLWDRASNQPQHF. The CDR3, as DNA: TGTGCCAGCAGCTTATGGGACAGGGCTAGCAATCAGCCCCAGCATTTT. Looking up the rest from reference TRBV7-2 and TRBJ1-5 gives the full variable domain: GAGVSQSPSNKVTEKGKDVELRCDPISGHTALYWYRQSLGQGLEFLIYFQGNSAPDKSGLPSDRFSAERTGGSVSTLTIQRTQQEDSAVYLCASSLWDRASNQPQHFGDGTRLSIL.

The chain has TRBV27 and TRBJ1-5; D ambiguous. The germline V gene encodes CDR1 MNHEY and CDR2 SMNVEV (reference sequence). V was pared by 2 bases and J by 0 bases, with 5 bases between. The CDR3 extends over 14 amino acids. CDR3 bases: TGTGCCAGCAGTTTAGGAAGTAGCAATCAGCCCCAGCATTTT. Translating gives CASSLGSSNQPQHF.

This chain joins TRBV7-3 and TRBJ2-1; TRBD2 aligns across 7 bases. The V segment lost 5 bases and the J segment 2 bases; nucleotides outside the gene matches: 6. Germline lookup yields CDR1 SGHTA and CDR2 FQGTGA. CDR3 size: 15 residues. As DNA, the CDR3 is TGTGCCAGCAGCACCCTAGCGGCAGCCTACAATGAGCAGTTCTTC. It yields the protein CASSTLAAAYNEQFF. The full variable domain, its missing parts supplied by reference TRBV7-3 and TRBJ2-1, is GAGVSQTPSNKVTEKGKYVELRCDPISGHTALYWYRQSLGQGPEFLIYFQGTGAADDSGLPNDRFFAVRPEGSVSTLKIQRTERGDSAVYLCASSTLAAAYNEQFFGPGTRLTVL.

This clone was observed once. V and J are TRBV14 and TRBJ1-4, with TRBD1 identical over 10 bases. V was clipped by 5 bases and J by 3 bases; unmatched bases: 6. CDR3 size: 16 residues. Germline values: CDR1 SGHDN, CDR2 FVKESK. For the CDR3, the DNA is TGTGCCAGCAGCGCAGACAGGGGGCGGCCTAATGAAAAACTGTTTTTT. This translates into CASSADRGRPNEKLFF.

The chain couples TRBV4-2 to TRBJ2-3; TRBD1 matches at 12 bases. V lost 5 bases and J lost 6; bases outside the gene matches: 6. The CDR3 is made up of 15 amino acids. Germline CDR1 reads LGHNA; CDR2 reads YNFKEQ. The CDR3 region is CASSSPGQGADTQYF. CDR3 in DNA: TGTGCCAGCAGCAGTCCGGGACAGGGGGCGGATACGCAGTATTTT.

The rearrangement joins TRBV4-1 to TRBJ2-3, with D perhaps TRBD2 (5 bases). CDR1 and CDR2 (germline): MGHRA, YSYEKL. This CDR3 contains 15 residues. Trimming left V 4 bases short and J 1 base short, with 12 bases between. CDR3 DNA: TGCGCCAGCAGCCCGGTGGAGGTGCGCACAGATACGCAGTATTTT. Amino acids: CASSPVEVRTDTQYF.